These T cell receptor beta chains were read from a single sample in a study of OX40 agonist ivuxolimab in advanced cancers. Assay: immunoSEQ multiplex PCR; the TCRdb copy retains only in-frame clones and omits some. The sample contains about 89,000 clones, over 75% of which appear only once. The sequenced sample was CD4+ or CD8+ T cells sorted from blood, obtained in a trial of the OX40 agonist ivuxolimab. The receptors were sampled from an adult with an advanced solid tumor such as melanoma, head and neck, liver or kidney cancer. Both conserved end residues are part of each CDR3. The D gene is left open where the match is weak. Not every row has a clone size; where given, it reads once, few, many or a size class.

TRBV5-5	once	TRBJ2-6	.	TGTGCCAGCAGCTTGGGAGGGGTCGGGGCCAACGTCCTGACTTTC	CASSLGGVGANVLTF
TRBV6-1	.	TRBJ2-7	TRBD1	TGTGCCAGCAGTGAACGGGTGACAGGGGGCAAGTACGAGCAGTACTTC	CASSERVTGGKYEQYF
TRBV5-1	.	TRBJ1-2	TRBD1	TGCGCCAGCAGCCTGAATACCGGGACAGGGGACGGCTACACCTTC	CASSLNTGTGDGYTF
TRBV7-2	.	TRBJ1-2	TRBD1	TGTGCCAGCAGCTTAGGAGACAGGGGAGGAGGCTACACCTTC	CASSLGDRGGGYTF
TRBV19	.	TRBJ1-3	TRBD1	TGTGCCAGTAGTATACGACAGGGCGGATGGAACACCATATATTTT	CASSIRQGGWNTIYF
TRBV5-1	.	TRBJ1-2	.	TGCGCCAGCAGCGCAATAACAGCGGACTATGGCTACACCTTC	CASSAITADYGYTF
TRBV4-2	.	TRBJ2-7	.	TGTGCCAGCAGCCCCCGGGACTGGGGCTACGAGCAGTACTTC	CASSPRDWGYEQYF
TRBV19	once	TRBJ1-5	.	TGTGCCAGTAGTATGGGTCGGAGTAGCAATCAGCCCCAGCATTTT	CASSMGRSSNQPQHF
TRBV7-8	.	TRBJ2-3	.	TGTGCCAGCAGCTTAAAATTTTCTTCAGGAAGCGTCACAGATACGCAGTATTTT	CASSLKFSSGSVTDTQYF
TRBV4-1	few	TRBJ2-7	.	TGCGCCAGCAGCCAAACCGGGACGGGCTACGAGCAGTACTTC	CASSQTGTGYEQYF
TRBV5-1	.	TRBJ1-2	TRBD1	TGCGCCAGCAGCCCAACAACGACAGGGGATTCTGGCTACACCTTC	CASSPTTTGDSGYTF
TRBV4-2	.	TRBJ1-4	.	TGTGCCACCGAGGGTACTAATGAAAAACTGTTTTTT	CATEGTNEKLFF
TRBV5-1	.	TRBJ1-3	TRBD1	TGCGCCTCCAAGACAGGGCCACTGACTTCTGGAAACACCATATATTTT	CASKTGPLTSGNTIYF
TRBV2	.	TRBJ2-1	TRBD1	TGTGCCAGCAGGAGGGACAGTTACAATGAGCAGTTCTTC	CASRRDSYNEQFF
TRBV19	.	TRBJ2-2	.	TGTGCCAGTAGAAACGACAGGTCCTATACCGGGGAGCTGTTTTTT	CASRNDRSYTGELFF
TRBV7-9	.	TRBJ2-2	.	TGTGCCAGCAGCTCCCAGCGGAACACCGGGGAGCTGTTTTTT	CASSSQRNTGELFF
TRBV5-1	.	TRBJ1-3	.	TGCGCCAGCAGCTTGATCGGGGGCCGTGGAAACACCATATATTTT	CASSLIGGRGNTIYF
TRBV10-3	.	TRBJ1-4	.	TGTGGAGTAGGGGCGCCCGGCGAAAAACTGTTTTTT	CGVGAPGEKLFF
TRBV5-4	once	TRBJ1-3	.	TGTGCCAGCAGCTCCTCATACGGGGGAAACACCATATATTTT	CASSSSYGGNTIYF
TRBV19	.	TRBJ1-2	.	TGTGCCAGTAGTATGCAGCCAGGCACCTATGGCTACACCTTC	CASSMQPGTYGYTF
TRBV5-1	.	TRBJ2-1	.	TGCGCCAGCAGCGGGGGACTTAACAATGAGCAGTTCTTC	CASSGGLNNEQFF
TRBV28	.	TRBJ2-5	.	TGTGCCAGCAGTTTAGGCAGAAAAGAGACCCAGTACTTC	CASSLGRKETQYF
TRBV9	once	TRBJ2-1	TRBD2	TGTGCCAGCAGCGTAGACGGGGGGTCCTACAATGAGCAGTTCTTC	CASSVDGGSYNEQFF
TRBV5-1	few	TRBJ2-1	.	TGCGCCAGCAGCTTGGGACAACCAGGCAATGAGCAGTTCTTC	CASSLGQPGNEQFF
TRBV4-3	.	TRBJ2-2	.	TGCGCCAGCAGCCCGGGCAGGGGCTACGGGGAGCTGTTTTTT	CASSPGRGYGELFF
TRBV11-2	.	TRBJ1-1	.	TGTGCCAGCAGTCGGCGGGAAATGAACACTGAAGCTTTCTTT	CASSRREMNTEAFF
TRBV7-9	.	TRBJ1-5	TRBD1	TGTGCCAGCAGCCACGAGAGACAGGGCGGCGGTCAGCCCCAGCATTTT	CASSHERQGGGQPQHF
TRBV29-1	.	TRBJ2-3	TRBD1	TGCAGCGTTGACTCCGACAGGGGCCGAACAGATACGCAGTATTTT	CSVDSDRGRTDTQYF
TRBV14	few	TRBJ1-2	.	TGTGCCAGCAGCCAAGATAACGGTATCTATGGCTACACCTTC	CASSQDNGIYGYTF
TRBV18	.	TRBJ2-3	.	TGTGCCAGCTCGTACATATTTTCTAGCACAGATACGCAGTATTTT	CASSYIFSSTDTQYF
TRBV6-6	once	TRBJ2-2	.	TGTGCCAGCAGTTCGACAGTGGGGGAGCTGTTTTTT	CASSSTVGELFF
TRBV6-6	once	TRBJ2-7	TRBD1	TGTGCCAGCAGTCGACAGGGCTACGAGCAGTACTTC	CASSRQGYEQYF
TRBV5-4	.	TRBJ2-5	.	TGTGCCAGCAGCTTGGGGGCCAGCCAAGAGACCCAGTACTTC	CASSLGASQETQYF
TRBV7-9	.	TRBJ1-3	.	TGTGCCAGCAGCGCCAGGGGACTTGGAGCTACCTCTGGAAACACCATATATTTT	CASSARGLGATSGNTIYF
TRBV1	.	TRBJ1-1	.	TGCACCAGCAGCCAAGATAAGGGGACAGCTAACACTGAAGCTTTCTTT	CTSSQDKGTANTEAFF
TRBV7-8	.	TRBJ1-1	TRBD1	TGTGCCAGCAGCCTAAGGGGGGACAGGGGAAACACTGAAGCTTTCTTT	CASSLRGDRGNTEAFF
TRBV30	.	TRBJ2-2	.	TGTGCCTGGAGCCTCCAGTACACCGGGGAGCTGTTTTTT	CAWSLQYTGELFF
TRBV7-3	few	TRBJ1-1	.	TGTGCCAGCACAAACAGCCAGAACACTGAAGCTTTCTTT	CASTNSQNTEAFF
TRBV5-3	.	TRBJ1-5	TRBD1	TGTGCCAGCCTGCGACAGGGGGTATATCAGCCCCAGCATTTT	CASLRQGVYQPQHF
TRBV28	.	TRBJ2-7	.	TGTGCCAGCAAGATTGACCAGGGGTCGTCGACCTACGAGCAGTACTTC	CASKIDQGSSTYEQYF
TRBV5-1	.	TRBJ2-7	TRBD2	TGCGCCAGCAGCTTCGGGGGGTACGAGCAGTACTTC	CASSFGGYEQYF
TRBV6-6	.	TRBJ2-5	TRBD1	TGTGCCAGCAGTTACTCGGGACAGGGACAAGAGACCCAGTACTTC	CASSYSGQGQETQYF
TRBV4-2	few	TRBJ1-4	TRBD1	TGTGCCAGCACAAGGGACAGTGAAAAACTGTTTTTT	CASTRDSEKLFF
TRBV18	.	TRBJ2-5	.	TGTGCCAGCTCACCAATTCTAGGCGAAGAGACCCAGTACTTC	CASSPILGEETQYF
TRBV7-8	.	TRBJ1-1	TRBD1	TGTGCCAGCAGCCTGGGGACAGTGAACACTGAAGCTTTCTTT	CASSLGTVNTEAFF
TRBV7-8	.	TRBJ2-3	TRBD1	TGTGCCAGCAGCTTAAGGGCGGGACAGGGCACAGATACGCAGTATTTT	CASSLRAGQGTDTQYF
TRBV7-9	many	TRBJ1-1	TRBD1	TGTGCCAGCAGCTTACGCCAGGGGGCGGTAATAGACACTGAAGCTTTCTTT	CASSLRQGAVIDTEAFF
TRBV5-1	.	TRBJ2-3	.	TGCGCCAGCAGGATCCTCCGGGCCGCGGGCTCAGATACGCAGTATTTT	CASRILRAAGSDTQYF
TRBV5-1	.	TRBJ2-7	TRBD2	TGCGCCAGCAGCTCCACCCGCGGACTAGCGGGCCCGGGGGAGCAGTACTTC	CASSSTRGLAGPGEQYF
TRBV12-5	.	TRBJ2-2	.	TGTGCTAGTCTCCGGGACACTGTGGCCACCGGGGAGCTGTTTTTT	CASLRDTVATGELFF
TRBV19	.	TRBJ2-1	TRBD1	TGTGCCAACCACGTCGCGACAGGGGCCGGCAATGAGCAGTTCTTC	CANHVATGAGNEQFF
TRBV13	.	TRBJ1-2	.	TGTGCCAGCAGCTTAGGCCTCACGAAGGGGAATGGCTACACCTTC	CASSLGLTKGNGYTF
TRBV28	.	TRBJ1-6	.	TGTGCCAGCAGTTTAGGGTGGGCCCTCCACTTT	CASSLGWALHF